Below are 32 T cell receptor beta chains sequenced from a single sample in a study. One entry per CDR3 protein, called by TCRdb with MiXCR from the RT-PCR reads. Of about 680,000 distinct CDR3 sequences detected, approximately 15% appear once; the ten largest clones hold 3% to 4.5%. The material sequenced was memory CD4+ T cells from blood. The receptors were sampled from a female donor in good health, serving as a healthy control.

This clonotype was counted between two and nine times. The chain combines TRBV20-1 with TRBJ2-3, with D tentatively TRBD2 (6 bases). V was cut by 4 bases and J by 5 bases, with 10 bases left in between. Germline loops: CDR1 DFQATT, CDR2 SNEGSKA (reference sequence). This CDR3 has 12 amino acids. The DNA for the CDR3 is TGCAGTGCTACGGGACTCTTAGATACGCAGTATTTT. Amino acids: CSATGLLDTQYF.

A few counts support this clonotype. This chain links TRBV30 with TRBJ1-1, with D uncertain. Per germline, CDR1 GTSNPN and CDR2 SVGIG (reference sequence). Trimming left V 2 bases short and J 11 bases short, with 15 bases between. The CDR3 consists of 12 residues. Here the CDR3 DNA reads TGTGCCTGGAGTTACGGAGGGTTTGAGGCTTTCTTT. Translating it yields CAWSYGGFEAFF.

This clonotype was observed at least ten times. This sequence joins TRBV6-5 and TRBJ1-2, with unresolved D. CDR1 and CDR2 from the germline V gene are MNHEY and SVGAGI. The CDR3 extends over 15 amino acids. The V gene lost 4 bases and the J gene lost 3 bases, with 15 bases spanning the gap. CDR3 loop: CASSSTRPRDYGYTF. CDR3 coding DNA: TGTGCCAGCAGTTCTACCAGGCCTCGGGACTATGGCTACACCTTC.

The chain couples TRBV7-2 to TRBJ2-4; 9 bases align to TRBD1. In germline, CDR1 is SGHTA, CDR2 FQGNSA. The V gene end was trimmed by 0 bases and the J gene end by 8 bases; junction bases not matched to a gene: 5. CDR3 length: 15 residues. CDR3 nucleotides: TGTGCCAGCAGCTTAGCGGGACAGGGTTCCTACATTCAGTACTTC. It encodes CASSLAGQGSYIQYF.

Concerning this clonotype: An end of the junction differs from the germline gene, which may be a read error. The CDR3 coding sequence is TGCGGTGCGTTATCCCTAGCGGGAGCGGGGGTCGAGCAGTACTTC. This sequence encodes CGALSLAGAGVEQYF. The chain couples TRBV20-1 to TRBJ2-7; TRBD2 aligns across 10 bases. In germline, CDR1 is DFQATT, CDR2 SNEGSKA (reference sequence). The CDR3 runs 15 residues.

The chain has TRBV12-3 or TRBV12-4 and TRBJ1-1; D is perhaps TRBD1 (6 bases). V was cut by 5 bases and J by 6 bases, with 16 bases left in between. This CDR3 contains 14 residues. In DNA, the CDR3 is TGTGCCAGCAGTCATACAGGGCCTGGGGCTGAAGCTTTCTTT. It translates to CASSHTGPGAEAFF.

This clonotype was counted at least ten times. The J gene is TRBJ2-7, the V gene TRBV20-1; TRBD1 matches 10 bases. Looked up from germline, CDR1 is DFQATT and CDR2 is SNEGSKA (reference sequence). V trimming: 6 bases; J trimming: 2 bases; junction bases outside the gene matches: 4. The CDR3 is made up of 13 amino acids. The CDR3 nucleotides read TGCAGTGCCAGGACAGGGGGGGCCTACGAGCAGTACTTC. Translated, it gives CSARTGGAYEQYF.

The chain links TRBV4-1 to TRBJ1-4; D ambiguous. The V gene's germline CDR1 is MGHRA and CDR2 YSYEKL. Trimming took off 6 bases at V and 0 bases at J, with 8 bases between the two ends. The CDR3 is 14 residues long. This CDR3 is CASSHPATNEKLFF. Here the CDR3 DNA reads TGCGCCAGCAGTCACCCCGCAACTAATGAAAAACTGTTTTTT.

The chain joins TRBV30 to TRBJ1-5; 9 bases line up with TRBD1. V lost 4 bases, J lost 7 bases, and 5 bases stayed unmatched. Germline V gene data show CDR1 as GTSNPN and CDR2 as SVGIG (reference sequence). The CDR3 sequence is 13 residues long. CDR3 bases: TGTGCCTGGACGGGACAGGGTGGGCAGCCCCAGCATTTT. This codes for CAWTGQGGQPQHF.

This clonotype was counted only a few times. The chain combines TRBV5-1 with TRBJ2-2, with a weak D call TRBD2 (6 bases). This CDR3 has 15 residues. Germline CDR1 SGHRS, CDR2 YFSETQ. The ends were cut back, 3 bases at V and 3 bases at J, with 12 bases in the middle. The DNA for the CDR3 is TGCGCCAGCAGCTCCGGAGGGGTTGACACCGGGGAGCTGTTTTTT. Its translation: CASSSGGVDTGELFF.

The chain recombines TRBV6-6 with TRBJ2-2, with D unresolved. With 7 bases removed from V and 6 bases from J, the gap between germline ends came to 12 bases. The CDR3 consists of 13 residues. Germline loops: CDR1 MNHNY, CDR2 SVGAGI (reference sequence). The CDR3 nucleotides are TGTGCCAGCATTTTACGTCCCCCCGGGGAGCTGTTTTTT. It specifies CASILRPPGELFF.

Many counts were recorded for this clonotype. CDR3 amino acids: CSVASTSYNEQFF. DNA of the CDR3: TGCAGCGTCGCGTCGACTAGCTACAATGAGCAGTTCTTC. J is TRBJ2-1 and V is TRBV29-1, with a tentative D call TRBD2 (6 bases). CDR1 is SQVTM, CDR2 ANQGSEA, per germline. The CDR3 is 13 residues long. Trimming cost V 6 bases and J 3 bases, with 12 bases left between them.

This clonotype was observed a handful of times. The chain combines TRBV12-3 or TRBV12-4 with TRBJ1-5; tentatively, D is TRBD1 (5 bases). With 3 bases removed from V and 8 bases from J, the gap between germline ends came to 11 bases. The CDR3 is made up of 13 amino acids. The CDR3 DNA sequence: TGTGCCAGCAGTTTTGCCTCGGGGGAGCCCCAGCATTTT. Its translation is CASSFASGEPQHF.

The rearrangement joins TRBV20-1 to TRBJ2-1; TRBD1 might be the D (6 bases). Looked up from germline, CDR1 is DFQATT and CDR2 is SNEGSKA (reference sequence). The CDR3 runs to 14 residues. The germline V and J ends were trimmed by 5 bases and 4 bases, with 15 bases remaining between them. The CDR3 nucleotides read TGCAGTGCTGGCGGGCAGGGGTCGTACAATGAGCAGTTCTTC. Protein product: CSAGGQGSYNEQFF.

The genes are TRBV6-6 and TRBJ1-1, with no clear D. Germline lookup yields CDR1 MNHNY and CDR2 SVGAGI (reference sequence). CDR3 size: 13 residues. Trimming stripped 5 bases from V and 3 bases from J, with 10 bases between. The CDR3 DNA sequence: TGTGCCAGCAGTCCAAATCGGTACACTGAAGCTTTCTTT. It codes for CASSPNRYTEAFF.

Only a few counts were recorded for this clonotype. This chain joins TRBV5-1 and TRBJ2-1, with 10 bases identical to TRBD2. The CDR3 has 15 residues. The germline gives CDR1 SGHRS, CDR2 YFSETQ. Trimming at V came to 3 bases and at J to 3 bases, leaving 3 bases not matched to a gene. The CDR3 DNA reads as TGCGCCAGCAGCTCTATAGCGGGAGGCTACAATGAGCAGTTCTTC. Its translation: CASSSIAGGYNEQFF.

This clonotype was observed many times. The chain carries TRBV18 and TRBJ2-5, with D hard to call. The CDR3 sequence is 12 residues long. Deletions cut 7 bases from V and 3 bases from J, with 9 bases between. Germline values: CDR1 KGHSH, CDR2 LQKENI. CDR3 loop: CASFNLKETQYF. DNA for the CDR3: TGTGCCAGCTTCAATCTGAAAGAGACCCAGTACTTC. Together with reference TRBV18 and TRBJ2-5, the CDR3 gives the full variable domain: NAGVMQNPRHLVRRRGQEARLRCSPMKGHSHVYWYRQLPEEGLKFMVYLQKENIIDESGMPKERFSAEFPKEGPSILRIQQVVRGDSAAYFCASFNLKETQYFGPGTRLLVL.

This clonotype was counted ten times or more. CDR3 region: CSTVPGLMGKGGFF. In DNA, the CDR3 is TGCAGCACTGTACCGGGACTCATGGGTAAGGGCGGGTTCTTC. The chain joins TRBV29-1 to TRBJ2-1; a possible D gene is TRBD2 (6 bases). The germline V gene encodes CDR1 SQVTM and CDR2 ANQGSEA. The V gene lost 8 bases and the J gene lost 15 bases, with 29 bases spanning the gap. The CDR3 length is 14 residues.

This clonotype was counted many times. This chain's CDR3 is CASSQIGENTEAFF. The CDR3 DNA is TGTGCCAGCAGCCAAATCGGTGAGAACACTGAAGCTTTCTTT. The genes are TRBV4-2 and TRBJ1-1; the D is unclear. The CDR3 is 14 residues long. CDR1 and CDR2 (germline): LGHNA, YNFKEQ. V was pared by 2 bases and J by 1 base, with 8 bases between.

This clonotype was counted many times. The J gene is TRBJ2-3, the V gene TRBV20-1; 9 bases agree with TRBD2. CDR3 length: 18 amino acids. Trimming at V came to 0 bases and at J to 5 bases, leaving 15 bases not matched to a gene. Germline values: CDR1 DFQATT, CDR2 SNEGSKA (reference sequence). DNA for the CDR3: TGCAGTGCTAGAGATCGATCGAGTGGCGGGAGGGCGGAAGATACGCAGTATTTT. As protein: CSARDRSSGGRAEDTQYF.

This clonotype was counted only a few times. The chain recombines TRBV7-3 with TRBJ2-3; 8 bases align to TRBD2. Germline values: CDR1 SGHTA, CDR2 FQGTGA. There are 17 residues in the CDR3. V lost 2 bases to trimming and J lost 5 bases; unmatched junction nucleotides: 12. DNA of the CDR3: TGTGCCAGCAGCTTACTTTCGATGGCGGGAGGTGGAGATACGCAGTATTTT. Amino acid sequence: CASSLLSMAGGGDTQYF.

This clonotype has a handful of counts. The chain uses TRBV20-1 and TRBJ2-1; TRBD2 matches at 13 bases. The V gene's germline CDR1 is DFQATT and CDR2 SNEGSKA (reference sequence). The V segment lost 3 bases and the J segment 6 bases; nucleotides outside the gene matches: 5. The CDR3 loop spans 15 amino acids. The CDR3 nucleotides are TGCAGTGCTAGGGGACTAGCGGGGCGAGGCAATGAGCAGTTCTTC. This sequence encodes CSARGLAGRGNEQFF.

The genes are TRBV19 and TRBJ1-6; perhaps TRBD1 as D (6 bases). CDR3 size: 15 residues. CDR1 is LNHDA, CDR2 SQIVND, per germline (reference sequence). Trimming removed 5 bases at V and 6 bases at J, with 14 bases between. The CDR3, as DNA: TGTGCCAGTAGTCCGAAGACAGGAGCTAATTCACCCCTCCACTTT. This codes for CASSPKTGANSPLHF.

This clonotype was recorded at least ten times. The V call is TRBV6-1, the J call TRBJ2-2, with D perhaps TRBD1 (6 bases). Germline V lookup: CDR1 MNHNS, CDR2 SASEGT. The CDR3 is made up of 14 amino acids. Trimming took 6 bases from V and 4 from J, leaving 12 bases between them. In nucleotides, the CDR3 is TGTGCCAGCAGACCCGGGACACCCACCGGGGAGCTGTTTTTT. This translates into CASRPGTPTGELFF.

The rearrangement links TRBV3-1 to TRBJ1-3, with 7 bases matching TRBD1. V was pared by 4 bases and J by 7 bases, with 4 bases of the junction left unmatched. The CDR3 spans 13 residues. Germline V gene data show CDR1 as LGHDT and CDR2 as YNNKEL (reference sequence). CDR3 residues: CASSRDSLNTIYF. CDR3 bases: TGTGCCAGCAGCCGGGACAGTTTGAACACCATATATTTT.

This clonotype was seen only a few times. The chain carries TRBV29-1 and TRBJ2-3; 9 bases agree with TRBD1. CDR1 is SQVTM, CDR2 ANQGSEA, per germline. CDR3 length: 14 residues. V was clipped by 4 bases and J by 1 base; unmatched bases: 3. CDR3 loop: CSVGGDRGTDTQYF. DNA of the CDR3: TGCAGCGTTGGAGGGGACAGGGGCACAGATACGCAGTATTTT.

Many counts were recorded for this clonotype. V usage is TRBV20-1 and J usage is TRBJ2-5; TRBD2 matches at 7 bases. The CDR3 is 13 amino acids. V was pared by 6 bases and J by 2 bases, with 6 bases of the junction left unmatched. CDR1 and CDR2 (germline): DFQATT, SNEGSKA (reference sequence). CDR3 sequence (DNA): TGCAGTGCCCCCGGGACTAATCAAGAGACCCAGTACTTC. It yields the protein CSAPGTNQETQYF.

This sequence joins TRBV5-1 and TRBJ2-2; 7 positions match TRBD2. Germline CDR1 reads SGHRS; CDR2 reads YFSETQ. V shed 1 base, J shed 6 bases, and the junction held 6 bases outside the gene matches. The CDR3 loop spans 15 amino acids. The CDR3 bases are TGCGCCAGCAGCTTGATGGGAGGGGAGTCCGGGGAGCTGTTTTTT. This sequence encodes CASSLMGGESGELFF.

The V and J genes are TRBV20-1 and TRBJ2-5; 10 nucleotides line up with TRBD2. Germline assignment: CDR1 DFQATT and CDR2 SNEGSKA (reference sequence). Trimming took 6 bases from V and 0 from J; bases not matched to a gene: 7. The CDR3 has 15 amino acids. DNA of the CDR3: TGCAGTGCCTCCCCACTAGCGGGGAACCAAGAGACCCAGTACTTC. Amino acids: CSASPLAGNQETQYF.

The chain couples TRBV3-1 to TRBJ2-2; D is perhaps TRBD1 (6 bases). Germline V gives CDR1 LGHDT, CDR2 YNNKEL (reference sequence). The CDR3 runs 15 residues. V lost 3 bases, J lost 4 bases, and 12 bases lay in between. In DNA, the CDR3 is TGTGCCAGCAGCCATGGCCGCAGGGGCACCGGGGAGCTGTTTTTT. Its translation is CASSHGRRGTGELFF. The variable domain in full, with the rest retrieved from reference TRBV3-1 and TRBJ2-2, is DTAVSQTPKYLVTQMGNDKSIKCEQNLGHDTMYWYKQDSKKFLKIMFSYNNKELIINETVPNRFSPKSPDKAHLNLHINSLELGDSAVYFCASSHGRRGTGELFFGEGSRLTVL.

This clonotype was observed a few times. This chain connects TRBV6-1 to TRBJ2-1, with unresolved D. The CDR3 extends over 17 amino acids. V gave up 0 bases and J gave up 0 bases, with 12 bases separating them. CDR1 MNHNS and CDR2 SASEGT come from the germline V gene. The CDR3 DNA follows: TGTGCCAGCAGTGAAGCTGGGAAGCGAGTCTCCTACAATGAGCAGTTCTTC. This codes for CASSEAGKRVSYNEQFF.

The rearrangement joins TRBV3-1 to TRBJ1-2; maybe TRBD1 (6 bases). Per germline, CDR1 LGHDT and CDR2 YNNKEL (reference sequence). Trimming left V 3 bases short and J 4 bases short, with 12 bases between. The length of the CDR3 is 14 residues. The CDR3 DNA is TGTGCCAGCAGCCACGGACAGAACTCCTATGGCTACACCTTC. It translates to CASSHGQNSYGYTF. The full variable domain, rest sourced from reference TRBV3-1 and TRBJ1-2, is DTAVSQTPKYLVTQMGNDKSIKCEQNLGHDTMYWYKQDSKKFLKIMFSYNNKELIINETVPNRFSPKSPDKAHLNLHINSLELGDSAVYFCASSHGQNSYGYTFGSGTRLTVV.